The 30 T cell receptor beta chains listed next were all sequenced from one sample in a study of identical twins. MiXCR was run by TCRdb on the 5' RACE reads, yielding one entry per CDR3 protein. The sample shows 750,000 to 950,000 distinct CDR3 sequences, 9% to 15% of them seen only once. These sequences were also reported in another study, on yellow fever vaccine responses in identical twins.

Sample: PBMCs. These TCRs come from a woman between 18 and 29 years old in good health.

The chain uses TRBV18 and TRBJ1-1; no clear D gene. The CDR3 runs to 15 residues. Per germline, CDR1 KGHSH and CDR2 LQKENI. V was trimmed by 3 bases and J by 4 bases, leaving 15 bases between them. CDR3 DNA sequence: TGTGCCAGCTCACCCGCCAGTGGGTCGGGCACTGAAGCTTTCTTT. Translated, it gives CASSPASGSGTEAFF.

The chain employs TRBV7-8 and TRBJ2-2, with 7 bases matching TRBD1. The CDR3 length is 13 residues. The germline gives CDR1 SGHVS, CDR2 FQNEAQ. Trimming took 9 bases from V and 7 from J; bases not matched to a gene: 8. CDR3 bases: TGTGCCAGTTTACAGGGGAAGCACGGGGAGCTGTTTTTT. Amino acids: CASLQGKHGELFF.

V usage is TRBV20-1 and J usage is TRBJ2-2, with TRBD2 identical over 9 bases. The CDR3 has 15 residues. V lost 3 bases and J lost 3; bases outside the gene matches: 5. The germline CDR1 and CDR2 sequences are DFQATT and SNEGSKA (reference sequence). The CDR3 loop is CSARTSGGYTGELFF. The CDR3 nucleotides read TGCAGTGCTAGGACGAGCGGGGGGTACACCGGGGAGCTGTTTTTT.

V is TRBV9 and J is TRBJ2-2, with D tentatively TRBD1 or TRBD2 (6 bases each). With 1 base removed from V and 1 base from J, the gap between germline ends came to 20 bases. CDR3 length: 19 residues. CDR1 is SGDLS and CDR2 is YYNGEE in the germline V gene. CDR3 bases: TGTGCCAGCAGCGTACGAGCGTCTTCCCGGGGGCTGAACACCGGGGAGCTGTTTTTT. Translating it yields CASSVRASSRGLNTGELFF. Complete variable domain (other parts from reference TRBV9 and TRBJ2-2): DSGVTQTPKHLITATGQRVTLRCSPRSGDLSVYWYQQSLDQGLQFLIQYYNGEERAKGNILERFSAQQFPDLHSELNLSSLELGDSALYFCASSVRASSRGLNTGELFFGEGSRLTVL.

The chain recombines TRBV3-1 with TRBJ1-1, with D possibly matching TRBD1 (5 bases). The V and J ends lost 0 bases and 3 bases respectively, with 11 bases between them. Germline CDR1 reads LGHDT; CDR2 reads YNNKEL (reference sequence). The CDR3 is 15 amino acids. The CDR3 loop reads CASSQDYNRHTEAFF. The CDR3 nucleotides read TGTGCCAGCAGCCAAGATTATAACAGGCACACTGAAGCTTTCTTT.

The chain combines TRBV21-1 with TRBJ2-7; the table calls TRBD2, which could not be checked here. TRBV21-1 is noted as a pseudogene. The CDR3 spans 12 residues. This CDR3 reads CATCFWAGVQYF. As DNA, the CDR3 is TGTGCCACCTGCTTTTGGGCGGGAGTTCAGTACTTC.

This clonotype occurred a few times. The V and J genes are TRBV9 and TRBJ2-7, with TRBD2 identical over 11 bases. Germline values: CDR1 SGDLS, CDR2 YYNGEE. Losses at the gene ends were 4 bases for V and 6 bases for J; bases not matched to a gene: 9. The CDR3 length is 15 residues. CDR3 sequence reads: CASSPIAGGPSEQYF. The CDR3 DNA is TGTGCCAGCAGCCCGATAGCGGGAGGGCCTTCCGAGCAGTACTTC.

This clonotype occurred a few times. The V call is TRBV20-1, the J call TRBJ2-5, with 9 bases aligning to TRBD2. This CDR3 comprises 15 residues. Per the germline V gene, CDR1 is DFQATT and CDR2 is SNEGSKA (reference sequence). J lost 4 bases, V lost 6 bases, and 12 bases had no gene match. In DNA form, the CDR3 reads TGCAGTGCAGATACTAGCGGGCCGCTGTCAGAGACCCAGTACTTC. It translates to CSADTSGPLSETQYF.

Many counts were recorded for this clonotype. The V gene is TRBV20-1, the J gene TRBJ2-4, with unresolved D. CDR1 DFQATT and CDR2 SNEGSKA come from the germline V gene (reference sequence). The CDR3 is made up of 14 amino acids. Trimming shortened V by 6 bases and J by 0 bases, and 12 bases separated the two germline ends. DNA for the CDR3: TGCAGTGCCCCTATCCTTGAAGCCAAAAACATTCAGTACTTC. It codes for CSAPILEAKNIQYF.

The sample holds many counts of this clonotype. This CDR3 reads CASSQDPTTSGRDYNEQFF. CDR3 sequence (DNA): TGTGCCAGCAGCCAAGATCCTACGACTAGCGGGAGGGACTACAATGAGCAGTTCTTC. The rearrangement joins TRBV4-2 to TRBJ2-1, with 14 bases fitting TRBD2. Trimming removed 0 bases from V and 3 bases from J; junction bases left unmatched: 7. From germline, CDR1 is LGHNA and CDR2 YNFKEQ. The CDR3 contains 19 residues.

In the case of this clonotype: One base away lies a much larger clone, so this may be a sequencing read error. This chain links TRBV11-2 with TRBJ1-1; D is uncertain. This CDR3 spans 13 amino acids. CDR1 is SGHAT, CDR2 FQNNGV, per germline. V was pared by 5 bases and J by 1 base, with 8 bases between. CDR3 DNA: TGTGCCAGCAGCCGACTGGGGAACACTGAAGCTTTCTTT. It encodes CASSRLGNTEAFF.

This clonotype was picked up a small number of times. The V call is TRBV25-1, the J call TRBJ1-1; D remains unclear. The CDR3 loop spans 13 amino acids. Germline loops: CDR1 MGHDK, CDR2 SYGVNS. V gave up 6 bases and J gave up 1 base, with 9 bases separating them. The CDR3 loop reads CASRVQKNTEAFF. For the CDR3, the DNA is TGTGCCAGCAGGGTACAGAAGAACACTGAAGCTTTCTTT.

In regard to this clonotype: A much bigger clone sits one base away, suggesting this may be a read error. The chain combines TRBV4-2 with TRBJ2-3; 8 nucleotides line up with TRBD2. Trimming at V came to 0 bases and at J to 0 bases, leaving 2 bases not matched to a gene. Germline V gene data show CDR1 as LGHNA and CDR2 as YNFKEQ. This CDR3 spans 16 amino acids. The CDR3, as DNA: TGTGCCAGCAGCCAAGATGCTAGCGGGAGCACAGATACGCAGTATTTT. Residues: CASSQDASGSTDTQYF.

This clonotype appeared many times. V is TRBV7-3 and J is TRBJ2-1, with 9 bases lining up with TRBD2. This CDR3 contains 19 residues. Germline CDR1 is SGHTA and CDR2 is FQGTGA. Trimming cost V 6 bases and J 4 bases; bases outside gene matches: 19. The CDR3, as DNA: TGTGCCAGCAGAGACACGCTAGCGGGACCGCCCCCTCGGTACAATGAGCAGTTCTTC. Amino acids: CASRDTLAGPPPRYNEQFF. Full variable domain (missing parts from reference TRBV7-3 and TRBJ2-1): GAGVSQTPSNKVTEKGKYVELRCDPISGHTALYWYRQSLGQGPEFLIYFQGTGAADDSGLPNDRFFAVRPEGSVSTLKIQRTERGDSAVYLCASRDTLAGPPPRYNEQFFGPGTRLTVL.

This chain joins TRBV19 and TRBJ2-3, with D possibly TRBD2 on 6 matching bases. The CDR3 consists of 14 residues. Germline V CDR1 and CDR2: LNHDA, SQIVND (reference sequence). Trimming cost V 6 bases and J 5 bases, with 15 bases left between them. This CDR3 reads CASSGGRWEDTQYF. CDR3 coding DNA: TGTGCCAGTAGCGGAGGGCGTTGGGAAGATACGCAGTATTTT.

There are a few counts of this clonotype. CDR3 DNA: TGCAGTGCTAGGTCAGGGGGAGAGGGCTACACCTTC. Its protein is CSARSGGEGYTF. This rearrangement joins TRBV20-1 to TRBJ1-2, with 7 positions matching TRBD1. J was trimmed by 8 bases and V by 3 bases; bases with no gene match: 6. Germline V gene lookup returns CDR1 DFQATT and CDR2 SNEGSKA (reference sequence). This CDR3 is built from 12 residues.

In its sample, this clonotype was seen a few times. The chain carries TRBV4-1 and TRBJ1-6, with D hard to call. Germline V gene sequence: CDR1 MGHRA, CDR2 YSYEKL. V lost 0 bases to trimming and J lost 0 bases, with 9 bases between them. This CDR3 region has 17 residues. The CDR3 bases are TGCGCCAGCAGCCAAGATCCACAGAGCTCCTATAATTCACCCCTCCACTTT. It encodes CASSQDPQSSYNSPLHF.

This clonotype was observed a few times. The chain recombines TRBV12-3 or TRBV12-4 with TRBJ2-1; TRBD2 matches 13 bases. Trimming took 6 bases from V and 7 from J; bases not matched to a gene: 6. CDR3 length: 15 residues. The CDR3 is CASRLGTSGKNEQFF. The DNA of the CDR3 is TGTGCCAGCAGGCTAGGGACTAGCGGGAAGAATGAGCAGTTCTTC.

This clonotype appeared many times. The V call is TRBV5-1, the J call TRBJ2-7; the D is unclear. Trimming removed 0 bases from V and 0 bases from J, with 7 bases in between. The CDR3 sequence is 14 residues long. From germline, CDR1 is SGHRS and CDR2 YFSETQ. CDR3 bases: TGCGCCAGCAGCTTGGATTCCAGCTCCTACGAGCAGTACTTC. Translating it yields CASSLDSSSYEQYF. Using reference TRBV5-1 and TRBJ2-7 for the parts outside the CDR3, the full variable domain is KAGVTQTPRYLIKTRGQQVTLSCSPISGHRSVSWYQQTPGQGLQFLFEYFSETQRNKGNFPGRFSGRQFSNSRSEMNVSTLELGDSALYLCASSLDSSSYEQYFGPGTRLTVT.

V is TRBV7-9 and J is TRBJ1-4; 8 bases are a match to TRBD1. Trimming at V came to 5 bases and at J to 7 bases, leaving 6 bases not matched to a gene. CDR1 is SEHNR, CDR2 FQNEAQ, per germline (reference sequence). The CDR3 consists of 14 residues. The CDR3: CASSVAGGGEKLFF. CDR3 nucleotides: TGTGCCAGCAGCGTCGCAGGGGGCGGTGAAAAACTGTTTTTT. The full variable domain, rest sourced from reference TRBV7-9 and TRBJ1-4, is DTGVSQNPRHKITKRGQNVTFRCDPISEHNRLYWYRQTLGQGPEFLTYFQNEAQLEKSRLLSDRFSAERPKGSFSTLEIQRTEQGDSAMYLCASSVAGGGEKLFFGSGTQLSVL.

This clonotype was observed at least ten times. The J gene is TRBJ1-2, the V gene TRBV4-1, with D perhaps matching TRBD1 (5 bases). Per germline, CDR1 MGHRA and CDR2 YSYEKL. The length of the CDR3 is 16 residues. Between the trimmed V and J ends, which lost 7 bases and 5 bases, there was a span of 23 bases. CDR3 sequence reads: CASTPEHGAVAYGYTF. As DNA, the CDR3 is TGCGCCAGCACCCCTGAACACGGGGCAGTGGCTTATGGCTACACCTTC.

This clonotype was seen only a few times. The chain combines TRBV3-1 with TRBJ2-7; D gene uncertain. Germline lookup yields CDR1 LGHDT and CDR2 YNNKEL (reference sequence). The CDR3 spans 12 residues. Deletions cut 1 base from V and 7 bases from J, with 8 bases between. CDR3: CASSQGGIEQYV. The CDR3 DNA reads as TGTGCCAGCAGCCAAGGAGGCATTGAGCAGTACGTC.

This clonotype came up a few times. The chain carries TRBV7-2 and TRBJ2-1; 9 bases fit TRBD2. The CDR3 contains 15 residues. Germline trimming cut 3 bases from V and 6 bases from J; bases unmatched to any gene: 6. The germline gives CDR1 SGHTA, CDR2 FQGNSA. The DNA for the CDR3 is TGTGCCAGCAGCTTTAGCGGGGGCAGCTTCAATGAGCAGTTCTTC. Protein product: CASSFSGGSFNEQFF.

This clonotype was detected only a few times. The germline gene is not matched at one end of the junction; a read error may be the cause. The rearrangement joins TRBV12-3 or TRBV12-4 to TRBJ1-2; TRBD1 agrees at 9 bases. This CDR3 region has 15 residues. CDR3 sequence (DNA): TGTGCCAGCAGTATAGCACAGGGGGCAAACTATGGCTACACCTTC. As protein: CASSIAQGANYGYTF.

This clonotype was counted a few times. This chain links TRBV7-9 with TRBJ2-5; TRBD2 aligns across 8 bases. There are 15 residues in the CDR3. Germline-derived CDR1 and CDR2 are SEHNR and FQNEAQ (reference sequence). Trimming at V came to 3 bases and at J to 2 bases, leaving 5 bases not matched to a gene. The CDR3 loop is CASSFRSGSQETQYF. DNA for the CDR3: TGTGCCAGCAGCTTCCGAAGCGGGAGTCAAGAGACCCAGTACTTC.

The V call is TRBV6-5, the J call TRBJ2-4; D might be TRBD2 (5 bases). The CDR3 contains 15 residues. Trimming stripped 0 bases from V and 3 bases from J, with 9 bases between. CDR1 is MNHEY and CDR2 is SVGAGI in the germline V gene. The CDR3 region is CASSYSSGVKNIQYF. As DNA, the CDR3 is TGTGCCAGCAGTTACTCGTCCGGGGTCAAAAACATTCAGTACTTC.

The chain uses TRBV5-1 and TRBJ1-2; TRBD1 is a possible D gene (5 bases). V gave up 4 bases and J gave up 2 bases, with 30 bases separating them. The CDR3 extends over 20 amino acids. Per germline, CDR1 SGHRS and CDR2 YFSETQ. CDR3 residues: CASSPDREGAGVSLNYGYTF. The CDR3 bases are TGCGCCAGCAGCCCGGACCGAGAAGGGGCGGGGGTTTCATTAAACTATGGCTACACCTTC. Full variable domain (outside the CDR3, taken from reference TRBV5-1 and TRBJ1-2): KAGVTQTPRYLIKTRGQQVTLSCSPISGHRSVSWYQQTPGQGLQFLFEYFSETQRNKGNFPGRFSGRQFSNSRSEMNVSTLELGDSALYLCASSPDREGAGVSLNYGYTFGSGTRLTVV.

The chain joins TRBV15 to TRBJ2-1; D not certain. V lost 4 bases and J 14 bases, leaving 12 bases between the germline ends. Looked up from germline, CDR1 is LNHNV and CDR2 is YYDKDF (reference sequence). CDR3 length: 11 amino acids. The CDR3 spells CATSNDRLEFF. In DNA form, the CDR3 reads TGTGCCACCAGCAACGACCGTCTCGAGTTCTTC.

The table lists this clonotype with many counts. The chain's CDR3 is CASSSGQFYEQYV. As DNA, the CDR3 is TGTGCCAGCAGTTCGGGACAATTTTACGAGCAGTACGTC. The J gene is TRBJ2-7, the V gene TRBV5-5; tentative D call: TRBD1 (6 bases). CDR3 length: 13 residues. Germline V lookup: CDR1 SGHKS, CDR2 YYEKEE (reference sequence). V was cut by 5 bases and J by 4 bases, with 13 bases left in between.

This clonotype was detected many times. The rearrangement uses TRBV20-1 and TRBJ2-2; 11 bases are shared with TRBD2. The junction had 13 bases not matched to a gene; V was cut back by 6 bases and J by 4 bases. CDR1 is DFQATT and CDR2 is SNEGSKA in the germline V gene (reference sequence). There are 17 residues in the CDR3. CDR3 loop: CSAHIAGGPRGTGELFF. The CDR3 nucleotides are TGCAGTGCGCATATAGCGGGAGGGCCCCGCGGCACCGGGGAGCTGTTTTTT.